This TCR beta chain was profiled in a study of blood T cell repertoires in COVID-19. The assay was immunoSEQ multiplex PCR, and TCRdb's table has in-frame clones only and misses some. The profile shows over 200,000 clones, 92% of them singletons. The V and J ends lost 3 bases and 4 bases, in that order; junction bases with no gene match: 4. CDR1 is SGHNT and CDR2 is YYREEE in the germline V gene (reference sequence). This CDR3 is built from 15 residues. This clone was seen a single time. Sequenced material: peripheral blood. This TCR came from a man between 60 and 75 years old with COVID-19, enrolled during active disease. The gene calls are TRBV5-4 and TRBJ2-1; 10 bases agree with TRBD1. This CDR3 reads CASSWQGQGYNEQFF. The CDR3 region has the DNA TGTGCCAGCAGCTGGCAGGGACAGGGGTACAATGAGCAGTTCTTC. Full variable domain (missing parts from reference TRBV5-4 and TRBJ2-1): ETGVTQSPTHLIKTRGQQVTLRCSSQSGHNTVSWYQQALGQGPQFIFQYYREEENGRGNFPPRFSGLQFPNYSSELNVNALELDDSALYLCASSWQGQGYNEQFFGPGTRLTVL.